These 4 T cell receptor beta chains share one sample of origin, sequenced in a study of CD8 T cells in Susac syndrome. The RNA, roughly 0.45 to 1 ug, was put through reverse transcription using random hexamers. TCRdb passed the immunoSEQ multiplex PCR reads through MiXCR, listing each CDR3 protein once. Of hundreds of thousands of distinct CDR3 sequences detected, more than 80% appear once; the ten largest clones hold under 0.15%. The sample comprised CD8+ T cells from PBMCs. The origin of the receptors is a human donor with multiple sclerosis.

This clonotype was picked up a small number of times. One junction end does not reproduce the germline sequence, and a read error may be involved. The gene calls are TRBV4-1 and TRBJ2-7, with no clear D. The CDR3 is made up of 14 amino acids. CDR1 MGHRA and CDR2 YSYEKL come from the germline V gene. CDR3 residues: CASSQDDGSYEQYF. CDR3 bases: TGTGCCAGCAGCCAAGATGACGGATCCTACGAGCAGTACTTC.

This clonotype was seen once. The J gene is TRBJ2-5, the V gene TRBV6-5; 9 nucleotides match TRBD2. The germline V gene has CDR1 MNHEY and CDR2 SVGAGI. V shed 0 bases, J shed 2 bases, and the junction held 10 bases outside the gene matches. The CDR3 has 18 residues. This CDR3 reads CASSYSSRREGGQETQYF. The CDR3 DNA follows: TGTGCCAGCAGTTACTCCTCCCGGCGGGAGGGAGGTCAAGAGACCCAGTACTTC.

The rearrangement links TRBV27 to TRBJ1-5; TRBD1 matches 8 bases. There are 17 residues in the CDR3. Germline V gene data show CDR1 as MNHEY and CDR2 as SMNVEV (reference sequence). The V and J ends lost 0 bases and 0 bases, in that order; junction bases with no gene match: 4. CDR3 in amino acids: CASSLSGQGISNQPQHF. CDR3 DNA: TGTGCCAGCAGTTTATCAGGACAGGGTATTAGCAATCAGCCCCAGCATTTT.

The V gene is TRBV4-1, the J gene TRBJ1-5; maybe TRBD1 (5 bases). The CDR3 consists of 16 residues. CDR1 is MGHRA and CDR2 is YSYEKL in the germline V gene. The V gene lost 4 bases and the J gene lost 10 bases, with 23 bases spanning the gap. The CDR3 loop is CASSPDAGSGFFPQHF. The DNA for the CDR3 is TGCGCCAGCAGCCCGGACGCAGGGTCGGGGTTCTTTCCCCAGCATTTT.